This T cell receptor beta chain was identified in a study of a mutant IDH1 vaccine in newly diagnosed glioma. About the research overall: The start of vaccination came 4-6 weeks after radiotherapy alone, or with temozolomide cycles. The treated group averaged around 40 years old and was about 62% male, approximately 38% female. Patients' prior therapy spanned radiotherapy, temozolomide, or both; most underwent both.

Turning to this clone: Antigen: not known.

This CDR3 spans 14 amino acids. The germline V and J ends were trimmed by 4 bases and 3 bases, with 9 bases remaining between them. The germline V gene has CDR1 MDHEN and CDR2 SYDVKM. The time point was: week 23, last vaccination. Each vaccine dose was 300 ug of mutant IDH1 20-mer peptide, with topical imiquimod. Donor diagnoses consisted of new WHO grade 3 or 4 IDH1-mutant, ATRX-lost astrocytomas. Assay: immunoSEQ multiplex PCR; the TCRdb copy retains only in-frame clones and omits some. The sample shows approximately 60,000 clones, over 70% of them seen only once. The chain combines TRBV28 with TRBJ1-4, with unresolved D. The source material was PBMCs, sampled from a glioma patient whose treatment included an IDH1 peptide vaccine. The sequence was collected from a man aged 40-49 years with glioma. Written as DNA, the CDR3 is TGTGCCAGCAGTTCGGCGGGGTCTAATGAAAAACTGTTTTTT. This codes for CASSSAGSNEKLFF.